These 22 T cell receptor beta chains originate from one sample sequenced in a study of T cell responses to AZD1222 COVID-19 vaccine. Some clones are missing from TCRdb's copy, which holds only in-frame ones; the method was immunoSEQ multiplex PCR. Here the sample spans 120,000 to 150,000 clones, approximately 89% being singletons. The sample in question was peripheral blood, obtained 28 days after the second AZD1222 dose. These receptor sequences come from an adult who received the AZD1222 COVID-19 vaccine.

CDR3: CASSIVAGTANQPQHF. The CDR3 DNA is TGTGCCAGTAGTATAGTAGCAGGGACAGCCAATCAGCCCCAGCATTTT. The V call is TRBV19, the J call TRBJ1-5; the match to TRBD1 covers 7 bases. The CDR3 consists of 16 residues. CDR1 LNHDA and CDR2 SQIVND come from the germline V gene (reference sequence). Germline trimming cut 1 base from V and 3 bases from J; bases unmatched to any gene: 6.

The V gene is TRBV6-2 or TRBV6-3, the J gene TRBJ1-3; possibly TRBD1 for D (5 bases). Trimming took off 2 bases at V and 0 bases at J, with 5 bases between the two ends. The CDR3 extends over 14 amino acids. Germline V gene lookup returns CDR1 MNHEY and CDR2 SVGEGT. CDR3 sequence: CASSYGGSGNTIYF. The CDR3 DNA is TGTGCCAGCAGTTACGGGGGCTCTGGAAACACCATATATTTT.

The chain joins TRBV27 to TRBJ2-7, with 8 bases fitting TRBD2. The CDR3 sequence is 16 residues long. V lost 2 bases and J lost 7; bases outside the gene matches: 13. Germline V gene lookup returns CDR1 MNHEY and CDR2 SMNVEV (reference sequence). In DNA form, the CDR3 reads TGTGCCAGCAGTTTACGGTATGGGGTAGCGGGAAGGGAGCAGTACTTC. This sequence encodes CASSLRYGVAGREQYF.

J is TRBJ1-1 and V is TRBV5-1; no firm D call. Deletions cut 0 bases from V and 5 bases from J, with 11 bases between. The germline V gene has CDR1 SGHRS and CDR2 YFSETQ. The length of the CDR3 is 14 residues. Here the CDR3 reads CASSLVKGRTEAFF. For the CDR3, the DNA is TGCGCCAGCAGCTTGGTGAAAGGGAGGACTGAAGCTTTCTTT.

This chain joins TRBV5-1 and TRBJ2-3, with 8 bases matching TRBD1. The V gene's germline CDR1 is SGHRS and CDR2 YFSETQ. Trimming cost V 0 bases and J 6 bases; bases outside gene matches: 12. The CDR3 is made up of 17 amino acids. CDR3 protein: CASSLGVDRDDRDTQYF. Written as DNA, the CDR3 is TGCGCCAGCAGCTTGGGGGTGGACAGGGATGATAGGGATACGCAGTATTTT.

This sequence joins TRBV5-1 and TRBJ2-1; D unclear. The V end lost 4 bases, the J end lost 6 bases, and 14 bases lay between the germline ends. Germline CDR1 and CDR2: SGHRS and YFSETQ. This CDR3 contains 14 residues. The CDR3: CASSALTPSNEQFF. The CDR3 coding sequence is TGCGCCAGCAGCGCCCTAACCCCCTCCAATGAGCAGTTCTTC.

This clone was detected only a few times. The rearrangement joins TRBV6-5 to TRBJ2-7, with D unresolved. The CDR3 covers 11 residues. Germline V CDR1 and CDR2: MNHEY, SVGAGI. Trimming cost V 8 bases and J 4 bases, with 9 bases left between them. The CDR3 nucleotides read TGTGCCAGCTCGACCCCGTACGAGCAGTACTTC. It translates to CASSTPYEQYF.

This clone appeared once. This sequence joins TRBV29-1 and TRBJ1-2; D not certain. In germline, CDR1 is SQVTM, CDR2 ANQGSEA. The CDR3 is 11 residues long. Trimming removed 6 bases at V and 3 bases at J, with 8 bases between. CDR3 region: CSVTHDYGYTF. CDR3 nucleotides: TGCAGCGTGACCCACGACTATGGCTACACCTTC.

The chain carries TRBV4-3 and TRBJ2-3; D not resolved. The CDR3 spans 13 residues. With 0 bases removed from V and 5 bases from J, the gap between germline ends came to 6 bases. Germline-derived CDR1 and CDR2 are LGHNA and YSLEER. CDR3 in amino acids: CASSQDRRDTQYF. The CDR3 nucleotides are TGCGCCAGCAGCCAAGACCGACGAGATACGCAGTATTTT.

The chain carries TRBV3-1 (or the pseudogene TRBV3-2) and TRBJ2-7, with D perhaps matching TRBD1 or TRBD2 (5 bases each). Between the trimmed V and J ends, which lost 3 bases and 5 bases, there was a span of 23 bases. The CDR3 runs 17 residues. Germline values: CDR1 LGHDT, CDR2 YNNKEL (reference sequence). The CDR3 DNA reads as TGTGCCAGCAGCCAGGACTTCTTTTTTAACAGGTCTCACGAGCAGTACTTC. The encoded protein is CASSQDFFFNRSHEQYF.

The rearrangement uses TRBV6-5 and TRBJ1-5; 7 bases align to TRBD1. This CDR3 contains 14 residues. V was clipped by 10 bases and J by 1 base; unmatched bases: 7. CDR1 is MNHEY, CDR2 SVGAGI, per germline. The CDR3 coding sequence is TGTGCCACCAGATGGGGACAGAGCAATCAGCCCCAGCATTTT. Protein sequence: CATRWGQSNQPQHF.

The CDR3, as DNA: TGTGCCAGTAGTACCCGGGACCTGAACACTGAAGCTTTCTTT. Protein sequence: CASSTRDLNTEAFF. The chain has TRBV19 and TRBJ1-1, with TRBD1 as a possible D gene (5 bases). This CDR3 is built from 14 residues. The germline V gene encodes CDR1 LNHDA and CDR2 SQIVND (reference sequence). V was cut by 4 bases and J by 0 bases, with 9 bases left in between.

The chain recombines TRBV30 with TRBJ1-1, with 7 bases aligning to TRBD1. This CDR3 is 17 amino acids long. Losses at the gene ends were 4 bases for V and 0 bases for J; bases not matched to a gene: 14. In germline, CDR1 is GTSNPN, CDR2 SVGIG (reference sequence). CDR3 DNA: TGTGCCTGGAATCCGGGACAGATCTCTACACTGAACACTGAAGCTTTCTTT. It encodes CAWNPGQISTLNTEAFF.

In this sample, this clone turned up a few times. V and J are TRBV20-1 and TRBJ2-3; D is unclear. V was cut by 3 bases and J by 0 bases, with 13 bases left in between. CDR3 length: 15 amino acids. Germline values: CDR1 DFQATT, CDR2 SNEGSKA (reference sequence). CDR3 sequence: CSASDSLRSTDTQYF. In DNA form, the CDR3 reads TGCAGTGCTAGTGATAGCCTGAGGAGCACAGATACGCAGTATTTT.

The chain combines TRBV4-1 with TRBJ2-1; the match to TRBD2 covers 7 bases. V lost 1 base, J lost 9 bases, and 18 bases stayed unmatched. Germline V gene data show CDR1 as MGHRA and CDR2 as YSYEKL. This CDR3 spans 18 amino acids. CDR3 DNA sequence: TGCGCCAGCAGCCAAGTACCCTTAACCGGGAGGACCACAAGTGAGCAGTTCTTC. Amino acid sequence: CASSQVPLTGRTTSEQFF.

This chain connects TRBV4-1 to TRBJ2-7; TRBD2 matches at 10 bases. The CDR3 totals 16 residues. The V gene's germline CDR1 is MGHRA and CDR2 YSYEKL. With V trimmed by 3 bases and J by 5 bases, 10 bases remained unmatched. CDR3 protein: CASSQEIAGGLNEQYF. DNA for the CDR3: TGCGCCAGCAGCCAGGAGATAGCGGGAGGATTGAACGAGCAGTACTTC.

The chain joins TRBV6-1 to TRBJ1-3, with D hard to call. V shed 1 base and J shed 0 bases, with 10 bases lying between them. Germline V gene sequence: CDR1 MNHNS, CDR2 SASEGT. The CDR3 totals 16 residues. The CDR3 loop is CASSEEAGSSGNTIYF. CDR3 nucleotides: TGTGCCAGCAGTGAAGAAGCAGGAAGCTCTGGAAACACCATATATTTT.

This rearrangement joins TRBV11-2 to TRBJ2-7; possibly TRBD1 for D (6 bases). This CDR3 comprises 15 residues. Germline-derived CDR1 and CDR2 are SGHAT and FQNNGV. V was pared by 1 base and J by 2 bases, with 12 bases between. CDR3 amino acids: CASSLGQGIAYEQYF. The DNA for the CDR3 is TGTGCCAGCAGCTTAGGGCAGGGGATCGCCTACGAGCAGTACTTC. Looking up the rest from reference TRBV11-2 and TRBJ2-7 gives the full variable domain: EAGVAQSPRYKIIEKRQSVAFWCNPISGHATLYWYQQILGQGPKLLIQFQNNGVVDDSQLPKDRFSAERLKGVDSTLKIQPAKLEDSAVYLCASSLGQGIAYEQYFGPGTRLTVT.

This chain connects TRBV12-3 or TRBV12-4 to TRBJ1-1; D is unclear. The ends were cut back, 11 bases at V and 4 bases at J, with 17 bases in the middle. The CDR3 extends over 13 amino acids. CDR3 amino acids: CACRRGSSTEAFF. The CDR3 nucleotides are TGTGCCTGTAGACGGGGATCTAGCACTGAAGCTTTCTTT.

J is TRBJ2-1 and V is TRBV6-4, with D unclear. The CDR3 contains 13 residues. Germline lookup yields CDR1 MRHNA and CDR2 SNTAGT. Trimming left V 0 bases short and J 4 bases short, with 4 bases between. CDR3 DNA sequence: TGTGCCAGCAGTGACTCAAATTACAATGAGCAGTTCTTC. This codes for CASSDSNYNEQFF.

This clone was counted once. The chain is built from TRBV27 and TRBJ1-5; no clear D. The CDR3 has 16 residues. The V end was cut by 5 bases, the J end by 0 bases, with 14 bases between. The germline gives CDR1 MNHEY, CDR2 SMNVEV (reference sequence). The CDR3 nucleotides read TGTGCCAGCAGTCCCCGAACCCCGTATAGCAATCAGCCCCAGCATTTT. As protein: CASSPRTPYSNQPQHF.

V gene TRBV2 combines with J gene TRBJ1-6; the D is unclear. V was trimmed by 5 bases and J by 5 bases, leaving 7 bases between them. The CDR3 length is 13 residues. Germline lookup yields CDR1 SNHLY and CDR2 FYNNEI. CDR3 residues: CASSRGNNSPLHF. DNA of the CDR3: TGTGCCAGCAGTCGAGGGAATAATTCACCCCTCCACTTT.